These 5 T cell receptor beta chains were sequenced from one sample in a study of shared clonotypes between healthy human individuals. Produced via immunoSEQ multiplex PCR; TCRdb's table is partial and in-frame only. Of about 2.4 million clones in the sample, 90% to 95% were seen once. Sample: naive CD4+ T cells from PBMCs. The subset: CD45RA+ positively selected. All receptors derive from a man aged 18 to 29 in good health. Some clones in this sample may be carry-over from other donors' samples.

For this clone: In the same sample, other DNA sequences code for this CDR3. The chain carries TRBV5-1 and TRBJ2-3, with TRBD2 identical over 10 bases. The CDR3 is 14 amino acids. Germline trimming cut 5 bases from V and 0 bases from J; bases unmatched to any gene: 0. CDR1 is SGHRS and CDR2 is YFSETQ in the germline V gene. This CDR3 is CASRTSGSTDTQYF. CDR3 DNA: TGCGCCAGCAGGACTAGCGGGAGCACAGATACGCAGTATTTT.

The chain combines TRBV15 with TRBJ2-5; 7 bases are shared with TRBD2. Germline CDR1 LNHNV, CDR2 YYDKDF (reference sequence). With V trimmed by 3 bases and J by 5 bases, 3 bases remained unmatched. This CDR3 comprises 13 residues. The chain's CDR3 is CATSSSRGETQYF. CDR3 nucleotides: TGTGCCACCAGCAGTTCGCGGGGGGAGACCCAGTACTTC.

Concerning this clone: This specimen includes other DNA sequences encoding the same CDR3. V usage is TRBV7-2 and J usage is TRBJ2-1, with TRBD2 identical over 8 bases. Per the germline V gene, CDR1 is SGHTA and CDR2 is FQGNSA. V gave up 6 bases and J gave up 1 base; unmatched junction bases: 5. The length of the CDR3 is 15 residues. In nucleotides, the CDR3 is TGTGCCAGCAGTTTAAGCGGGGGATCCTACAATGAGCAGTTCTTC. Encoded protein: CASSLSGGSYNEQFF.

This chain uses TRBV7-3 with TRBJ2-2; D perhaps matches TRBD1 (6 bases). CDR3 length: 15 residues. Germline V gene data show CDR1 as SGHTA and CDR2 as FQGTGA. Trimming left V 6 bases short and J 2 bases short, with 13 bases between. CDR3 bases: TGTGCCAGCAGTTGGACAGTCCATAACACCGGGGAGCTGTTTTTT. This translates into CASSWTVHNTGELFF.

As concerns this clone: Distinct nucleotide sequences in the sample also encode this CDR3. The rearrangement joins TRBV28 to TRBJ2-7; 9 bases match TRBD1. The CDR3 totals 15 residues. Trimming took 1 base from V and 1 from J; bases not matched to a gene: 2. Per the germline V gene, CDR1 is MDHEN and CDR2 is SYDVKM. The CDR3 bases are TGTGCCAGCAGTTTATCGACAGGGGGTTCCTACGAGCAGTACTTC. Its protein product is CASSLSTGGSYEQYF.